The clone carrying this T cell receptor beta chain was counted many times. Its antigen is unknown. The germline CDR1 and CDR2 sequences are SGHTA and FQGNSA. J was trimmed by 8 bases and V by 3 bases; bases with no gene match: 5. The CDR3 runs to 13 residues. The sample belongs to a study of T cell repertoires in cytomegalovirus infection. Via MiXCR, TCRdb re-called the reads, giving one row per CDR3 protein. Seen here are 750,000 to 900,000 distinct CDR3 sequences, 25% to 35% observed once, and the top ten hold roughly 14%. The chain employs TRBV7-2 and TRBJ1-2; 8 bases match TRBD1. This receptor was taken from a human donor in good health (CMV status not recorded). Some clones in this sample may be carry-over from other donors' samples. The sample was cultured CD8+ T cells from PBMCs, taken from culture after CMV antigen stimulation. In DNA form, the CDR3 reads TGTGCCAGCAGCTTTTTGACAGGGGTCGGCTACACCTTC. Translation: CASSFLTGVGYTF. Together with reference TRBV7-2 and TRBJ1-2, the CDR3 gives the full variable domain: GAGVSQSPSNKVTEKGKDVELRCDPISGHTALYWYRQSLGQGLEFLIYFQGNSAPDKSGLPSDRFSAERTGGSVSTLTIQRTQQEDSAVYLCASSFLTGVGYTFGSGTRLTVV.